Below, 3 T cell receptor beta chains from the same sample are listed, as sequenced in a study of patients and donors after allogeneic stem cell transplantation. TCRdb itself ran the RT-PCR reads through MiXCR, one entry per CDR3 protein. Among about 410,000 distinct CDR3 sequences listed, 16% were seen once. Sequencing was carried out using blood, either unsorted or a sorted T cell fraction (not recorded which). All receptors derive from a human donor who was either an allogeneic HSCT recipient or a stem cell or donor lymphocyte infusion donor (not recorded which). It is not recorded whose cells these are; they may come from a transplant donor.

V and J are TRBV5-1 and TRBJ1-2; no clear D gene. The CDR3 is made up of 11 amino acids. With 4 bases removed from V and 3 bases from J, the gap between germline ends came to 4 bases. Germline V lookup: CDR1 SGHRS, CDR2 YFSETQ. CDR3 in DNA: TGCGCCAGCAGCGAGGACTATGGCTACACCTTC. Encoded protein: CASSEDYGYTF.

V gene TRBV12-3 or TRBV12-4 combines with J gene TRBJ2-1, with D tentatively TRBD1 (5 bases). V dropped 1 base and J dropped 3 bases, with 13 bases sitting between them. The CDR3 extends over 16 amino acids. The CDR3 reads CASSLDWARGYNEQFF. In DNA, the CDR3 is TGTGCCAGCAGTTTAGATTGGGCAAGGGGCTACAATGAGCAGTTCTTC.

This clonotype occurred a few times. The gene calls are TRBV3-1 and TRBJ2-7; D perhaps matches TRBD1 (6 bases). Per germline, CDR1 LGHDT and CDR2 YNNKEL (reference sequence). The length of the CDR3 is 14 residues. The V gene lost 4 bases and the J gene lost 4 bases, with 14 bases spanning the gap. The CDR3 coding sequence is TGTGCCAGCAGCCCGGGACAAGGGCATTACGAGCAGTACTTC. Its protein is CASSPGQGHYEQYF.